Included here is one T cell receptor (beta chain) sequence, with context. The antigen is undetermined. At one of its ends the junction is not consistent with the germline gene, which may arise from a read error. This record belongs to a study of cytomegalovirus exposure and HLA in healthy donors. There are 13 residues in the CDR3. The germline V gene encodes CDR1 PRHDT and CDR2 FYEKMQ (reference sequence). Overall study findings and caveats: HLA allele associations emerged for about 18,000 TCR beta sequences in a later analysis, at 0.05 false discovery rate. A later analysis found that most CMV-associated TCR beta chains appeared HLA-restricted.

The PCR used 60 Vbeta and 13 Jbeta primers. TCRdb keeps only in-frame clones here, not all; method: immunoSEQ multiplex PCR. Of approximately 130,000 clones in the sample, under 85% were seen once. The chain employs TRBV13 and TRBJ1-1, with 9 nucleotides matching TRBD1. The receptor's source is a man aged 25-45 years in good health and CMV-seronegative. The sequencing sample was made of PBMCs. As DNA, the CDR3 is TGTGCCAGCAGCTCGGGACAGGGCCGTGAAGCTTTCTTC. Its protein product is CASSSGQGREAFF.